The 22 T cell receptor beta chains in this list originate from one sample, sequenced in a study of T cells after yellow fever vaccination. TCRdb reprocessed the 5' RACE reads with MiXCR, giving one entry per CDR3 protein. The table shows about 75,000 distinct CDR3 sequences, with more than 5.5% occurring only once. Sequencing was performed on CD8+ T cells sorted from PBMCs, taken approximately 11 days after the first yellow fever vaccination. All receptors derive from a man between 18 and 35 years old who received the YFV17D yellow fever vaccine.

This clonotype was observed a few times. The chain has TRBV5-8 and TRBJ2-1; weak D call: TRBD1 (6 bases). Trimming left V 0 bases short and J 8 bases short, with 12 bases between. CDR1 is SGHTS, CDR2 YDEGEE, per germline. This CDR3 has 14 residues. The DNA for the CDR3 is TGTGCCAGCAGCTTGGCAACAGGGTTGGATGAGCAGTTCTTC. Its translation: CASSLATGLDEQFF.

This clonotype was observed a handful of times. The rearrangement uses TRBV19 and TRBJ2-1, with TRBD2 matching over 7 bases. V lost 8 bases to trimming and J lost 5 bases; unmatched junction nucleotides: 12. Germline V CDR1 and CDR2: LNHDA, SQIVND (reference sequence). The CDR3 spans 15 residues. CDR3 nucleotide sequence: TGTGCCAGTCAAAATGGGCTAGCGGACGACAATGAGCAGTTCTTC. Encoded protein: CASQNGLADDNEQFF.

In nucleotides, the CDR3 is TGTGCCAGCAGCTTGGGTAGGGACGAGCAGTACTTC. This sequence encodes CASSLGRDEQYF. This chain connects TRBV5-4 to TRBJ2-7; D unclear. V was cut by 0 bases and J by 5 bases, with 6 bases left in between. The germline V gene has CDR1 SGHNT and CDR2 YYREEE (reference sequence). The CDR3 consists of 12 residues.

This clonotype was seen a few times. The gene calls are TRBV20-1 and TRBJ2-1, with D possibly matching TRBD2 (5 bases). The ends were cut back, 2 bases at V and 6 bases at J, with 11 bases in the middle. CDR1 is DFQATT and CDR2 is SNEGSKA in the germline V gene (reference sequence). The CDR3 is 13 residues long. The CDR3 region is CSARPTDFNEQFF. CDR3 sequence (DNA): TGCAGTGCTAGACCCACGGACTTCAATGAGCAGTTCTTC.

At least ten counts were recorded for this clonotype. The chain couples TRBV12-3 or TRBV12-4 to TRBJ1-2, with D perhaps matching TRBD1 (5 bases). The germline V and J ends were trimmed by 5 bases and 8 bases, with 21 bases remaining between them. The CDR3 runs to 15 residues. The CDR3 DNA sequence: TGTGCCAGCAGTCCGTCCCTGGGGGACTGGGTGGGCTACACCTTC. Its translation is CASSPSLGDWVGYTF.

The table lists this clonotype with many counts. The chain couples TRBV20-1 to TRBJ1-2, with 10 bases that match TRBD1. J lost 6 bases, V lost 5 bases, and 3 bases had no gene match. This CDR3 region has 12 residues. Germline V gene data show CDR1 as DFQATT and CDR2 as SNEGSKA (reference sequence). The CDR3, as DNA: TGCAGTGCTGAGGACAGGGGGGATGGCTACACCTTC. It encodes CSAEDRGDGYTF.

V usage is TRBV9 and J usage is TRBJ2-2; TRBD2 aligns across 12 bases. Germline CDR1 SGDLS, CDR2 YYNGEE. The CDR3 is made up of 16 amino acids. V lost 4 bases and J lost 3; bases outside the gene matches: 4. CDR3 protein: CASSTLAGGYTGELFF. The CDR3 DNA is TGTGCCAGCAGCACTCTAGCGGGGGGGTACACCGGGGAGCTGTTTTTT.

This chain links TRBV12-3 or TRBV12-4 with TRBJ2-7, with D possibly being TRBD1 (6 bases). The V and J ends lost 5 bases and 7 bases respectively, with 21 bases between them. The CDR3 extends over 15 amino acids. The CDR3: CASSKTGIGLWEQYF. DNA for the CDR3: TGTGCCAGCAGTAAAACAGGGATAGGCCTGTGGGAGCAGTACTTC.

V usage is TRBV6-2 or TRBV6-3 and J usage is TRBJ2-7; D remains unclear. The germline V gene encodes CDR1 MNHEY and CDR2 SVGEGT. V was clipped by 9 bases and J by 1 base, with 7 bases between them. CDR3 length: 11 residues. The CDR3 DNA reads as TGTGCCAGAGGACGGTCCTACGAGCAGTACGTC. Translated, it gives CARGRSYEQYV.

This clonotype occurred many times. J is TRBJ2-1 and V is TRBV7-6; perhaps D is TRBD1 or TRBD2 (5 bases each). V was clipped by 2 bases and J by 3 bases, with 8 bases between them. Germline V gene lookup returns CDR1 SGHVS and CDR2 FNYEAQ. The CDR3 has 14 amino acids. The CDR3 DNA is TGTGCCAGCAGCTTAAGAGGGGTCTACAATGAGCAGTTCTTC. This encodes CASSLRGVYNEQFF.

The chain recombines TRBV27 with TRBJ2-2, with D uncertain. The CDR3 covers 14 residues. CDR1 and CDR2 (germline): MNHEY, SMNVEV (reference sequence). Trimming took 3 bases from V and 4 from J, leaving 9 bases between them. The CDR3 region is CASSFPETTGELFF. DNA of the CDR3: TGTGCCAGCAGTTTTCCAGAGACCACCGGGGAGCTGTTTTTT.

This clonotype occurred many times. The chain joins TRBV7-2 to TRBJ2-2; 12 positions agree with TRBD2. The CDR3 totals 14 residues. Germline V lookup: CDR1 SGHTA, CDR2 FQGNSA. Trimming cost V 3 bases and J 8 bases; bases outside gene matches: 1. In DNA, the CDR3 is TGTGCCAGCAGCTTCGGACTAGCGGGGGGGGAGCTGTTTTTT. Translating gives CASSFGLAGGELFF. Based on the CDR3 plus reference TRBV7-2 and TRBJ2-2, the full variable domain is GAGVSQSPSNKVTEKGKDVELRCDPISGHTALYWYRQSLGQGLEFLIYFQGNSAPDKSGLPSDRFSAERTGGSVSTLTIQRTQQEDSAVYLCASSFGLAGGELFFGEGSRLTVL.

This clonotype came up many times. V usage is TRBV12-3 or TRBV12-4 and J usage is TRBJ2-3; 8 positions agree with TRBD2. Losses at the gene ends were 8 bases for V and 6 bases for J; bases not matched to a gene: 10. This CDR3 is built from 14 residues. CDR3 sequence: CASGRGGAADTQYF. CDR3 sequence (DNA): TGTGCCAGCGGTCGGGGGGGTGCCGCGGATACGCAGTATTTT.

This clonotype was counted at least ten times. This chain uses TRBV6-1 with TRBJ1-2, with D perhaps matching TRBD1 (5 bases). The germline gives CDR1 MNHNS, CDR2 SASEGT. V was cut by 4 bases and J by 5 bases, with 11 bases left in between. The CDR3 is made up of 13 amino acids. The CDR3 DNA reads TGTGCCAGCAGTGCCCAGGGTCGGTATGGCTACACCTTC. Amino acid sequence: CASSAQGRYGYTF.

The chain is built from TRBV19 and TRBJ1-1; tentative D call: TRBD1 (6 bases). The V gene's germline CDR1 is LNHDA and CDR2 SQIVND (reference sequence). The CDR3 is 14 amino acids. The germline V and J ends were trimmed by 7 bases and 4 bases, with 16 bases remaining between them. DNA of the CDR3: TGTGCCAGTAACCAACAGGGCTTGAGCACTGAAGCTTTCTTT. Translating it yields CASNQQGLSTEAFF.

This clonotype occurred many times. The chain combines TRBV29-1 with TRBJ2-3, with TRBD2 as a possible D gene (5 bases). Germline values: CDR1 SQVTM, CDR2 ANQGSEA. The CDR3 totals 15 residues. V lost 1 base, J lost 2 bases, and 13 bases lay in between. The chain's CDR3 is CSVEGSADSTDTQYF. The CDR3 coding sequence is TGCAGCGTTGAAGGGTCGGCGGACTCCACAGATACGCAGTATTTT.

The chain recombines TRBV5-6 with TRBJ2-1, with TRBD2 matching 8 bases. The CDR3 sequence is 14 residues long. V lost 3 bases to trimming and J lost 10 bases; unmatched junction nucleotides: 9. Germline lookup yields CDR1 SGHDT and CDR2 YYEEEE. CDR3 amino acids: CASSSGLGLYEQFF. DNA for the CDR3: TGTGCCAGCAGCTCGGGACTAGGGCTATACGAGCAGTTCTTC.

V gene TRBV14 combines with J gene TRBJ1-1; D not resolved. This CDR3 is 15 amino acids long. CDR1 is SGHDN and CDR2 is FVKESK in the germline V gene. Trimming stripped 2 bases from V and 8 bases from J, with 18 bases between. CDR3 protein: CASSQRMVGVGEAFF. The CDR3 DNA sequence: TGTGCCAGCAGCCAAAGGATGGTTGGGGTCGGGGAAGCTTTCTTT.

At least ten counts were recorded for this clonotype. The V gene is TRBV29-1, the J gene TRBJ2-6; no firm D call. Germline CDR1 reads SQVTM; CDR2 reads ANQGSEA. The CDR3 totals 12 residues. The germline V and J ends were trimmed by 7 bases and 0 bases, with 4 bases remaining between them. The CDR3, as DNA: TGCAGCGGAAGCTCTGGGGCCAACGTCCTGACTTTC. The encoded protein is CSGSSGANVLTF. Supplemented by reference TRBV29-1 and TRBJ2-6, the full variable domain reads SAVISQKPSRDICQRGTSLTIQCQVDSQVTMMFWYRQQPGQSLTLIATANQGSEATYESGFVIDKFPISRPNLTFSTLTVSNMSPEDSSIYLCSGSSGANVLTFGAGSRLTVL.

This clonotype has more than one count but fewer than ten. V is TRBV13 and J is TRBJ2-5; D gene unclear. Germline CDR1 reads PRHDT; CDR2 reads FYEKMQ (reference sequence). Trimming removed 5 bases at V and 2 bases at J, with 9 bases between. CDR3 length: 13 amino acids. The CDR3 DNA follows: TGTGCCAGCAGCCCACGCGGACAAGAGACCCAGTACTTC. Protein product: CASSPRGQETQYF.

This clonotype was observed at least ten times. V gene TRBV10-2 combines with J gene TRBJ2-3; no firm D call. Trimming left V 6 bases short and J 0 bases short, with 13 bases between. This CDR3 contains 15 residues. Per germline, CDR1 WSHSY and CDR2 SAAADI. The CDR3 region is CASSAMDRSTDTQYF. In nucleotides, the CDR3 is TGCGCCAGCAGCGCAATGGACCGGAGCACAGATACGCAGTATTTT.

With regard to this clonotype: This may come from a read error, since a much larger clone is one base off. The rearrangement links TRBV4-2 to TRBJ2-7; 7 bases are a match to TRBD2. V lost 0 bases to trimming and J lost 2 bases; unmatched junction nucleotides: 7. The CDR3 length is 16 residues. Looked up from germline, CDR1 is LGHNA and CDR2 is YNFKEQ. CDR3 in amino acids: CASSQDCGGLTYEQYF. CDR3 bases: TGTGCCAGCAGCCAAGACTGCGGGGGACTAACCTACGAGCAGTACTTC.